Presented here are 22 T cell receptor beta chains from one specimen sequenced in a study of blood T cell repertoires in COVID-19. The table came from immunoSEQ multiplex PCR; TCRdb's copy has only in-frame clones and leaves some out. The data hold around 140,000 clones, with roughly 79% observed a single time. The specimen sequenced was peripheral blood. The receptors originated from an older woman with acute or convalescent COVID-19.

This clone was observed once. The V and J genes are TRBV15 and TRBJ2-7, with TRBD2 as a possible D gene (6 bases). There are 15 residues in the CDR3. CDR1 and CDR2 (germline): LNHNV, YYDKDF (reference sequence). The V end was cut by 0 bases, the J end by 4 bases, with 13 bases between. The CDR3 sequence: CATSRDTAGGYEQYF. CDR3 nucleotides: TGTGCCACCAGCAGAGATACAGCGGGTGGATACGAGCAGTACTTC.

The chain is built from TRBV30 and TRBJ1-6; D possibly corresponds to TRBD1 (5 bases). The germline CDR1 and CDR2 sequences are GTSNPN and SVGIG (reference sequence). The CDR3 consists of 11 residues. The DNA of the CDR3 is TGTGCGGCAGGGCCAAATTCACCCCTCCACTTT. This codes for CAAGPNSPLHF.

The CDR3 is CASSELRTPTYNEQFF. CDR3 nucleotide sequence: TGCGCCAGCAGTGAGTTGCGGACACCTACCTACAATGAGCAGTTCTTC. The chain couples TRBV10-1 to TRBJ2-1; D is perhaps TRBD1 (5 bases). V shed 1 base and J shed 2 bases, with 12 bases lying between them. The CDR3 is 16 residues long. Germline CDR1 WNHNN, CDR2 SYGVQD (reference sequence).

This clone has more than one count but fewer than ten. The chain employs TRBV20-1 and TRBJ1-1, with D perhaps TRBD1 (6 bases). The CDR3 totals 13 residues. Germline CDR1 reads DFQATT; CDR2 reads SNEGSKA (reference sequence). V was clipped by 6 bases and J by 6 bases, with 17 bases between them. CDR3 in amino acids: CSASQGFIAEAFF. As DNA, the CDR3 is TGCAGTGCGAGTCAGGGGTTTATAGCTGAAGCTTTCTTT.

The genes are TRBV27 and TRBJ1-6; no clear D gene. Germline V lookup: CDR1 MNHEY, CDR2 SMNVEV (reference sequence). V dropped 2 bases and J dropped 9 bases, with 8 bases sitting between them. This CDR3 region has 13 residues. As DNA, the CDR3 is TGTGCCAGCAGTTTAACCCAGTCTTCACCCCTCCACTTT. It specifies CASSLTQSSPLHF.

The J gene is TRBJ1-2, the V gene TRBV7-2; 10 nucleotides match TRBD1. V shed 5 bases and J 7 bases; nucleotides not matched to a gene: 4. This CDR3 has 13 residues. Germline CDR1 reads SGHTA; CDR2 reads FQGNSA. In DNA, the CDR3 is TGTGCCAGCAGCAACCGGGACAGGGGTGGCTACACCTTC. It codes for CASSNRDRGGYTF.

This clone showed up just a few times. J is TRBJ2-7 and V is TRBV6-5, with TRBD1 as a possible D gene (6 bases). Trimming cost V 7 bases and J 2 bases, with 15 bases left between them. The CDR3 contains 14 residues. Germline lookup yields CDR1 MNHEY and CDR2 SVGAGI. The CDR3 DNA reads TGTGCCAGCACCGAATCTACAGGGCCCTACGAGCAGTACTTC. Translating gives CASTESTGPYEQYF.

This chain uses TRBV14 with TRBJ2-7; D is ambiguous. The V gene lost 0 bases and the J gene lost 1 base, with 7 bases spanning the gap. The germline V gene encodes CDR1 SGHDN and CDR2 FVKESK. The CDR3 sequence is 14 residues long. The CDR3 protein is CASSQEWQSYEQYF. DNA for the CDR3: TGTGCCAGCAGCCAAGAATGGCAGTCCTACGAGCAGTACTTC. Full variable domain (rest looked up from reference TRBV14 and TRBJ2-7): EAGVTQFPSHSVIEKGQTVTLRCDPISGHDNLYWYRRVMGKEIKFLLHFVKESKQDESGMPNNRFLAERTGGTYSTLKVQPAELEDSGVYFCASSQEWQSYEQYFGPGTRLTVT.

The V call is TRBV28, the J call TRBJ1-2; 8 bases map to TRBD1. V lost 11 bases, J lost 7 bases, and 9 bases stayed unmatched. Germline CDR1 is MDHEN and CDR2 is SYDVKM. The CDR3 is 12 amino acids. CDR3 DNA: TGTGCCGGAGGACAGGGTACATTTGGCTACACCTTC. It is translated as CAGGQGTFGYTF.

The chain has TRBV10-2 and TRBJ2-3; 8 bases are shared with TRBD2. V lost 2 bases, J lost 7 bases, and 8 bases stayed unmatched. Germline CDR1 reads WSHSY; CDR2 reads SAAADI. The CDR3 totals 15 residues. The CDR3 sequence is CASSEPSSGPYTQYF. CDR3 DNA sequence: TGCGCCAGCAGTGAGCCTTCTAGCGGGCCCTATACGCAGTATTTT.

The gene calls are TRBV25-1 and TRBJ2-3, with 7 bases identical to TRBD1. The CDR3 totals 17 residues. The germline V gene has CDR1 MGHDK and CDR2 SYGVNS. Trimming cost V 4 bases and J 6 bases; bases outside gene matches: 16. This CDR3 reads CASSGNRGAFVPDTQYF. The CDR3 DNA follows: TGTGCCAGCAGTGGCAACAGGGGAGCGTTTGTGCCCGATACGCAGTATTTT. The whole variable domain, remainder taken from reference TRBV25-1 and TRBJ2-3, is EADIYQTPRYLVIGTGKKITLECSQTMGHDKMYWYQQDPGMELHLIHYSYGVNSTEKGDLSSESTVSRIRTEHFPLTLESARPSHTSQYLCASSGNRGAFVPDTQYFGPGTRLTVL.

This sequence joins TRBV18 and TRBJ1-5, with 7 bases lining up with TRBD1. This CDR3 spans 15 amino acids. The V gene end was trimmed by 3 bases and the J gene end by 4 bases; junction bases not matched to a gene: 6. CDR1 and CDR2 (germline): KGHSH, LQKENI. CDR3 sequence reads: CASSPTGTVNQPQHF. The DNA for the CDR3 is TGTGCCAGCTCACCTACCGGGACAGTAAATCAGCCCCAGCATTTT.

This clone turned up a few times. The chain recombines TRBV28 with TRBJ2-1; maybe TRBD1 (5 bases). This CDR3 has 12 amino acids. V was pared by 5 bases and J by 6 bases, with 8 bases between. The germline V gene has CDR1 MDHEN and CDR2 SYDVKM. CDR3 residues: CASSRQSNEQFF. The CDR3 DNA reads TGTGCCAGCAGTCGACAGTCCAATGAGCAGTTCTTC.

V and J are TRBV27 and TRBJ1-5; 9 bases map to TRBD1. Trimming took 10 bases from V and 5 from J; bases not matched to a gene: 15. This CDR3 is 16 amino acids long. Germline-derived CDR1 and CDR2 are MNHEY and SMNVEV (reference sequence). This CDR3 reads CATRLFGQGSYQPQHF. CDR3 DNA: TGTGCCACCCGGCTCTTCGGACAGGGGTCTTATCAGCCCCAGCATTTT.

J is TRBJ1-4 and V is TRBV28; 10 bases line up with TRBD1. CDR1 is MDHEN and CDR2 is SYDVKM in the germline V gene. Trimming at V came to 6 bases and at J to 9 bases, leaving 4 bases not matched to a gene. This CDR3 comprises 13 residues. The CDR3 here is CASRTGGVQKLFF. DNA of the CDR3: TGTGCCAGCAGGACAGGGGGCGTTCAAAAACTGTTTTTT. Full variable domain (remainder filled in from reference TRBV28 and TRBJ1-4): DVKVTQSSRYLVKRTGEKVFLECVQDMDHENMFWYRQDPGLGLRLIYFSYDVKMKEKGDIPEGYSVSREKKERFSLILESASTNQTSMYLCASRTGGVQKLFFGSGTQLSVL.

The V call is TRBV27, the J call TRBJ1-4, with D possibly being TRBD1 (6 bases). Trimming stripped 3 bases from V and 5 bases from J, with 13 bases between. CDR1 is MNHEY and CDR2 is SMNVEV in the germline V gene (reference sequence). The CDR3 extends over 15 amino acids. The CDR3 region is CASSFGGQKNEKLFF. CDR3 bases: TGTGCCAGCAGTTTCGGTGGACAGAAGAATGAAAAACTGTTTTTT.

The CDR3 loop reads CASSVRLAGNEQFF. CDR3 nucleotides: TGTGCCAGCAGCGTCCGACTAGCTGGGAATGAGCAGTTCTTC. The chain recombines TRBV3-1 (or the pseudogene TRBV3-2) with TRBJ2-1, with TRBD2 matching 7 bases. The V and J ends lost 5 bases and 7 bases, in that order; junction bases with no gene match: 8. Per the germline V gene, CDR1 is LGHDT and CDR2 is YNNKEL (reference sequence). The length of the CDR3 is 14 residues.

CDR3 nucleotides: TGTGCCAGCAGTTTTAATAGCGGAAACACAGATACGCAGTATTTT. Residues: CASSFNSGNTDTQYF. The chain carries TRBV28 and TRBJ2-3, with a weak D call TRBD2 (6 bases). CDR1 is MDHEN, CDR2 SYDVKM, per germline. The CDR3 totals 15 residues. With 3 bases removed from V and 2 bases from J, the gap between germline ends came to 12 bases.

The chain couples TRBV19 to TRBJ1-5; TRBD1 is a possible D gene (5 bases). V lost 5 bases to trimming and J lost 5 bases, with 16 bases between them. The CDR3 runs 15 residues. CDR1 and CDR2 (germline): LNHDA, SQIVND (reference sequence). CDR3 coding DNA: TGTGCCAGTAGTGCGGCAGGGAGGCCGGATCAGCCCCAGCATTTT. Translated: CASSAAGRPDQPQHF.

The chain has TRBV25-1 and TRBJ2-7; possible D gene TRBD2, 6 bases. Germline loops: CDR1 MGHDK, CDR2 SYGVNS. The length of the CDR3 is 13 residues. Trimming stripped 5 bases from V and 4 bases from J, with 12 bases between. The CDR3 protein is CASSRGMRYEQYF. CDR3 DNA sequence: TGTGCCAGCAGTCGGGGGATGAGGTACGAGCAGTACTTC.

This clone was found a few times. V and J are TRBV5-1 and TRBJ2-3; TRBD2 agrees at 7 bases. Trimming at V came to 4 bases and at J to 2 bases, leaving 13 bases not matched to a gene. Germline V lookup: CDR1 SGHRS, CDR2 YFSETQ. The CDR3 is made up of 17 amino acids. In DNA, the CDR3 is TGCGCCAGCAGCCGCTCCTTTCGGGAGGATTTCACAGATACGCAGTATTTT. It translates to CASSRSFREDFTDTQYF.

The chain couples TRBV10-3 to TRBJ1-3; D is possibly TRBD1 (5 bases). Germline V gene data show CDR1 as ENHRY and CDR2 as SYGVKD. The V end lost 6 bases, the J end lost 2 bases, and 17 bases lay between the germline ends. CDR3 length: 16 residues. This chain's CDR3 is CAISAARGSTGNTIYF. CDR3 nucleotide sequence: TGTGCCATCAGCGCGGCTAGGGGATCAACTGGAAACACCATATATTTT.